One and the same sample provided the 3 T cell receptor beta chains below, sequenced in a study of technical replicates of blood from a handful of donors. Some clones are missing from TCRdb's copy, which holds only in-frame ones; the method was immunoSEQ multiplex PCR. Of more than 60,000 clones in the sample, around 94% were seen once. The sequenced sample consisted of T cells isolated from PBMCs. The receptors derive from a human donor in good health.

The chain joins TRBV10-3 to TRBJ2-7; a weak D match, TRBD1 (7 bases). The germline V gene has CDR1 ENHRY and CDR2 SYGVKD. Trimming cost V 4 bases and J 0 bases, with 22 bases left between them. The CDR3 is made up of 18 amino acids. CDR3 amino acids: CAISGPGPQGTPSYEQYF. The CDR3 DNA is TGTGCCATCAGTGGCCCAGGGCCACAGGGGACTCCCTCCTACGAGCAGTACTTC.

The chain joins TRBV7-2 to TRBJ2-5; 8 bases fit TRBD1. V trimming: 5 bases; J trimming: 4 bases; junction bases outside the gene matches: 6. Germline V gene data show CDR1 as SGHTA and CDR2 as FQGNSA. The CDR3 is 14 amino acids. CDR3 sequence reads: CASSARGRLETQYF. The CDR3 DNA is TGTGCCAGCAGCGCCAGGGGGCGCCTAGAGACCCAGTACTTC.

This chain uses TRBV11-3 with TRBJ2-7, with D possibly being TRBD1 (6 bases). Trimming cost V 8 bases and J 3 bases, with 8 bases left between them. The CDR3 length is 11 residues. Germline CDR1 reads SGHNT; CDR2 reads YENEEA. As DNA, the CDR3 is TGTGCCAGCGGGGACATCTACGAGCAGTACTTC. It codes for CASGDIYEQYF.